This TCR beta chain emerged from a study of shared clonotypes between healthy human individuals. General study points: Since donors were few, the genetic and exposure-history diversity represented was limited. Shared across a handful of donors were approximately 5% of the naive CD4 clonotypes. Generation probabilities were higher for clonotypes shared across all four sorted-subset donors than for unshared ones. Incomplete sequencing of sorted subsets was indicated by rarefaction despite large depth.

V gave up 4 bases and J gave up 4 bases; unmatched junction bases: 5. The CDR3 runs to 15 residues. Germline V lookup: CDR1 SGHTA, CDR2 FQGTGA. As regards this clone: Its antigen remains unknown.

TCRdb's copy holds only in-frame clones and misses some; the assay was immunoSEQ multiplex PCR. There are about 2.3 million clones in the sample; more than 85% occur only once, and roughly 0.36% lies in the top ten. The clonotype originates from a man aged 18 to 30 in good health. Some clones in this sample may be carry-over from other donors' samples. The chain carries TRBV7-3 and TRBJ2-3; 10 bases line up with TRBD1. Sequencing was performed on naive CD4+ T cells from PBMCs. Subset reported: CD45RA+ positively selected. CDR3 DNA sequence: TGTGCCAGCAGCTCCCCGGGACAGGGGCCAGATACGCAGTATTTT. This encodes CASSSPGQGPDTQYF.